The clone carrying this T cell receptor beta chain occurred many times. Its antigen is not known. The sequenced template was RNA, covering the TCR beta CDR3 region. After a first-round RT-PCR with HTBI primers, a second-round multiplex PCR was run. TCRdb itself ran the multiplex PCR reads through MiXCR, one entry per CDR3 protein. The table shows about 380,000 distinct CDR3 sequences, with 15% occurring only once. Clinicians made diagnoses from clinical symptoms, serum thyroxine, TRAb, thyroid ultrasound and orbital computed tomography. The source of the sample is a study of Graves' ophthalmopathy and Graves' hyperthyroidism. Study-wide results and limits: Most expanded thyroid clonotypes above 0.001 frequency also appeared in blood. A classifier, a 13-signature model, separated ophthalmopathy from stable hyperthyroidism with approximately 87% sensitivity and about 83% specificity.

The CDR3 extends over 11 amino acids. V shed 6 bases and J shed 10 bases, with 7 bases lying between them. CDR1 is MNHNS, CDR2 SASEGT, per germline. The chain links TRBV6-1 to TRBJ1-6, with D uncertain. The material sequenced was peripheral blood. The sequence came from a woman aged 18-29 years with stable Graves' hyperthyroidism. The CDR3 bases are TGTGCCAGCAGAATCCTGTCACCCCTCCACTTT. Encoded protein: CASRILSPLHF.